This T cell receptor (beta chain) was recorded in a study of CD8+CD57+ T cells in acquired aplastic anemia. Findings of the study overall: The same twenty-nine CD8+ CDR3 sequences occurred in patients and in controls.

All sequencing subjects had displayed CD8+CD57+ cell expansion on flow cytometry. TCR beta VDJ combinations and CDR3 sequences were profiled from genomic DNA. TCRdb redid the calling of the reads with MiXCR, one entry per CDR3 protein. Of approximately 95,000 distinct CDR3 sequences listed, 65% to 70% are singletons. This clonotype was picked up many times. The target antigen is unknown. The source of this sequence is a human donor with aplastic anemia. The specimen was sorted CD4+, CD8+, or CD8+CD57+ T cells (not recorded which) from PBMCs.

The CDR3 sequence: CASSVNERGVSGEQFF. CDR3 sequence (DNA): TGTGCCAGCAGCGTAAATGAGCGGGGGGTCTCGGGTGAGCAGTTCTTC. The rearrangement uses TRBV9 and TRBJ2-1, with 9 bases identical to TRBD2. Unmatched junction bases numbered 11, after V lost 1 base and J lost 9 bases. Germline V gene data show CDR1 as SGDLS and CDR2 as YYNGEE. The CDR3 length is 16 residues.